The TCR beta chain under discussion was sequenced for a study of T-cell memory formation after mild COVID-19. As for this clonotype: The antigen is not known.

Study-wide findings and caveats: Clones that contracted from day 15 to 85 had balanced CD4/CD8; later expanders were CD4+ biased. Among contracting clones, CD4+ were mainly CM/EM and CD8+ enriched in EMRA. Second-wave clones reaching peak frequency on day 37 lacked confirmed SARS-CoV-2 specificity.

Germline values: CDR1 MNHNY, CDR2 SVGAGI (reference sequence). The CDR3 covers 14 residues. Trimming shortened V by 2 bases and J by 1 base, and 8 bases separated the two germline ends. TCRdb re-derived calls from the 5' RACE reads in MiXCR, one entry per CDR3 protein. The repertoire holds about 110,000 distinct CDR3 sequences, with around 15% as singletons. This chain uses TRBV6-6 with TRBJ2-5, with D possibly TRBD2 on 6 matching bases. The clonotype originates from a man aged 18 to 30 who had mild COVID-19 (a few samples of this study predate the infection). Cell type and time point are not known. Sequenced: PBMCs or a T cell subset sorted from them (not recorded which). DNA for the CDR3: TGTGCCAGCAGTTACCTGGGACTCCAAGAGACCCAGTACTTC. Its protein product is CASSYLGLQETQYF.